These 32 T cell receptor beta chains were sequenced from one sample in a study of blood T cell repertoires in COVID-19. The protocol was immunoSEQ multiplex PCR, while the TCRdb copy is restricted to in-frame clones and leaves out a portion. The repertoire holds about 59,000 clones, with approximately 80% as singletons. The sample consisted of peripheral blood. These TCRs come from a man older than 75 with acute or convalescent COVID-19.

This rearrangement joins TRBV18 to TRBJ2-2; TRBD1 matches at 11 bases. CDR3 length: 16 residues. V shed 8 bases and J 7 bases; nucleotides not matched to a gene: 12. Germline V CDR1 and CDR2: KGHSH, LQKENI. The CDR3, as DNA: TGTGCCAGCGCCCCCGGGACAGGGGGAAAAGGCGGGGAGCTGTTTTTT. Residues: CASAPGTGGKGGELFF.

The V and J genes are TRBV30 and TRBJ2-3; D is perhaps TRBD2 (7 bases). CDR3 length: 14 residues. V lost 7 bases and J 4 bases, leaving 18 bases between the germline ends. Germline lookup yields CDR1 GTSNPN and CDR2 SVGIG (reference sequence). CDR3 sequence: CASQGGGPSDTQYF. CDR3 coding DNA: TGTGCCTCACAAGGGGGGGGGCCCTCAGATACGCAGTATTTT.

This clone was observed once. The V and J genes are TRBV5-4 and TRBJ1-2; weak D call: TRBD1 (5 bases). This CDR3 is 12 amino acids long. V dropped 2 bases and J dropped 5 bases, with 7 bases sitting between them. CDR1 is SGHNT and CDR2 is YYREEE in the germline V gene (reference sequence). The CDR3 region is CASSFSGYGYTF. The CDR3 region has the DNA TGTGCCAGCAGCTTTTCAGGGTATGGCTACACCTTC. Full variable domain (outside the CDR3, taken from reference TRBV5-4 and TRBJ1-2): ETGVTQSPTHLIKTRGQQVTLRCSSQSGHNTVSWYQQALGQGPQFIFQYYREEENGRGNFPPRFSGLQFPNYSSELNVNALELDDSALYLCASSFSGYGYTFGSGTRLTVV.

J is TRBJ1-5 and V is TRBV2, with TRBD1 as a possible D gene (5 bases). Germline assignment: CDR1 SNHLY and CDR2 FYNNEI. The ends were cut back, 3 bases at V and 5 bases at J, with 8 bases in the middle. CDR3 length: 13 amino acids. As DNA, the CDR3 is TGTGCCAGCAGTGATTACAGGTATCAGCCCCAGCATTTT. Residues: CASSDYRYQPQHF.

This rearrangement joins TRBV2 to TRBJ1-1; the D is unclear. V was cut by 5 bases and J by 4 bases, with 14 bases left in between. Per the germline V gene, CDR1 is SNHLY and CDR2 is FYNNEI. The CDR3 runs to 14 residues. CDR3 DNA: TGTGCCAGCAGTATCCGACAATTCAGCACTGAAGCTTTCTTT. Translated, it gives CASSIRQFSTEAFF.

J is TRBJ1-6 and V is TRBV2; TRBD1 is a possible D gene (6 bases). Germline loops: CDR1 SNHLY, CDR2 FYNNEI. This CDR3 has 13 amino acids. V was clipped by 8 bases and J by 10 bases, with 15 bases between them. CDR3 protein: CASLQSQGSPLHF. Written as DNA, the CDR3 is TGTGCCAGCCTACAGTCTCAGGGGTCACCCCTCCACTTT.

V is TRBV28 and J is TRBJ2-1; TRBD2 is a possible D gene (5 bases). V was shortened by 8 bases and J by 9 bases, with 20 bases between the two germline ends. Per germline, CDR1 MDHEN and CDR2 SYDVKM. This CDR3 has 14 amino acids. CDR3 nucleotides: TGTGCCAGCCGGCGGGCCACTAGATATGGTGAGCAGTTCTTC. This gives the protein CASRRATRYGEQFF.

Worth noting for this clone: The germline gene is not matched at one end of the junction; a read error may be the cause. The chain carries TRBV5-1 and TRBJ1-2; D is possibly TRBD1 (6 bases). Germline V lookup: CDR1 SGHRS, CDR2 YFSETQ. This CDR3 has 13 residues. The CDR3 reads CASSSRGVYDYTF. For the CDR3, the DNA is TGCGCCAGCAGCTCCAGGGGCGTCTATGACTACACCTTC.

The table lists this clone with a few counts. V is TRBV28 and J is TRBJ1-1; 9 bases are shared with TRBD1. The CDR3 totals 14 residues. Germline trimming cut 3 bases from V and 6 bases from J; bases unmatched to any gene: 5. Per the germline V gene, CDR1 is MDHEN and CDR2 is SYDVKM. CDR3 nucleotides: TGTGCCAGCAGTTTGACAGGGGGGGTCTCTGAAGCTTTCTTT. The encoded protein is CASSLTGGVSEAFF.

The CDR3 reads CASSLQGAKAEAFF. The CDR3 nucleotides read TGTGCCAGTAGCCTACAGGGGGCGAAGGCTGAAGCTTTCTTT. V gene TRBV19 combines with J gene TRBJ1-1; 9 nucleotides match TRBD1. Germline V gene data show CDR1 as LNHDA and CDR2 as SQIVND (reference sequence). The CDR3 is 14 residues long. With 6 bases clipped from V and 6 bases from J, the junction kept 8 bases outside the gene matches. Based on the CDR3 plus reference TRBV19 and TRBJ1-1, the full variable domain is DGGITQSPKYLFRKEGQNVTLSCEQNLNHDAMYWYRQDPGQGLRLIYYSQIVNDFQKGDIAEGYSVSREKKESFPLTVTSAQKNPTAFYLCASSLQGAKAEAFFGQGTRLTVV.

CDR3 sequence (DNA): TGTGCCAGCAGCTTAGCGCCTGCTACTGGAAACACCATATATTTT. Translation: CASSLAPATGNTIYF. The V gene is TRBV7-2, the J gene TRBJ1-3; no firm D call. Germline assignment: CDR1 SGHTA and CDR2 FQGNSA. Trimming removed 0 bases from V and 2 bases from J, with 8 bases in between. The CDR3 covers 15 residues.

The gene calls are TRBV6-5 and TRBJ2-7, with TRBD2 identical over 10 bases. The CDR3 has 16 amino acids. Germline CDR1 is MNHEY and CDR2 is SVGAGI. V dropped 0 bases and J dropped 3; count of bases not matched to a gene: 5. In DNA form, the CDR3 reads TGTGCCAGCAGTTACTCGTCGCTAGCGGGAGTCTACGAGCAGTACTTC. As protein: CASSYSSLAGVYEQYF.

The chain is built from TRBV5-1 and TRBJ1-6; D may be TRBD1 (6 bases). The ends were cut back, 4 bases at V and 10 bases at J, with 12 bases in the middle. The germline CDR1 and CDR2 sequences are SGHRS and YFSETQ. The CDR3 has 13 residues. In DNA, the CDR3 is TGCGCCAGCAGCCCTTGGACAGACTCACCCCTCCACTTT. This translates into CASSPWTDSPLHF.

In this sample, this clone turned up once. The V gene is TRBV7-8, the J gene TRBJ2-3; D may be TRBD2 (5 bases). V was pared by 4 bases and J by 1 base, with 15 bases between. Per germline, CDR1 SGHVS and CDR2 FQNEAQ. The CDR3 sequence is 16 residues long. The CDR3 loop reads CASSSRGADGTDTQYF. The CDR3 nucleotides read TGTGCCAGCAGCTCCCGGGGAGCCGACGGCACAGATACGCAGTATTTT.

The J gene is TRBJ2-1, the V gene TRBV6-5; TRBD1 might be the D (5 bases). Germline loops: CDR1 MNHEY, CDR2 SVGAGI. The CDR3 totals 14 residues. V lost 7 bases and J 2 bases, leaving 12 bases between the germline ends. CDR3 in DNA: TGTGCCAGCACACGGACAAGCGCCTACAATGAGCAGTTCTTC. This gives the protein CASTRTSAYNEQFF.

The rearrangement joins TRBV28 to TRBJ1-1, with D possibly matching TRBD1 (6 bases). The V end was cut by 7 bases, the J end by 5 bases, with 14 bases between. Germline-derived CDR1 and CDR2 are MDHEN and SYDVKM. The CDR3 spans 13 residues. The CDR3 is CASNSGGRTEAFF. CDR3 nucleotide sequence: TGTGCCAGCAATTCCGGGGGGCGGACTGAAGCTTTCTTT.

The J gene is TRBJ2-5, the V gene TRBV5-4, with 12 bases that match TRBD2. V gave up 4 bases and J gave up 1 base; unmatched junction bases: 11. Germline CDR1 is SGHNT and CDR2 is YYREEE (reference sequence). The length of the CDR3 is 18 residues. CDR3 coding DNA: TGTGCCAGCAGCGCCGCTGGGGGACTAGCGGGTATCCAAGAGACCCAGTACTTC. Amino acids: CASSAAGGLAGIQETQYF.

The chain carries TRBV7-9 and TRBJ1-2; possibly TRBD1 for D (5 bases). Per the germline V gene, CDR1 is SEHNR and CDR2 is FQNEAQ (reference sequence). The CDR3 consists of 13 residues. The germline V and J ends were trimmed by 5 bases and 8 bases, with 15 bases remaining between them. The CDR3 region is CASSPRWGEGYTF. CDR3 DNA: TGTGCCAGCAGCCCAAGATGGGGGGAAGGCTACACCTTC.

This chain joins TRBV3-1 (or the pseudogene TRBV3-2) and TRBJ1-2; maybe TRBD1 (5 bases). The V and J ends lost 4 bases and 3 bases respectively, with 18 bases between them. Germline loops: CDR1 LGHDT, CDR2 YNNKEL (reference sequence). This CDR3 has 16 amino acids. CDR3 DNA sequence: TGTGCCAGCAGCCCCCATGGAAGTGGGGCTGACTATGGCTACACCTTC. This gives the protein CASSPHGSGADYGYTF.

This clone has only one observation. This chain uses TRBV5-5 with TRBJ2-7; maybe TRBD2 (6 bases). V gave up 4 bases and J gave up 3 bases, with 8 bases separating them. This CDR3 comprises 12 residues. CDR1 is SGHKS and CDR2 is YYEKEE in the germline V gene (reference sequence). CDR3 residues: CASSRDFYEQYF. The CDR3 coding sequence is TGTGCCAGCAGCCGGGACTTCTACGAGCAGTACTTC.

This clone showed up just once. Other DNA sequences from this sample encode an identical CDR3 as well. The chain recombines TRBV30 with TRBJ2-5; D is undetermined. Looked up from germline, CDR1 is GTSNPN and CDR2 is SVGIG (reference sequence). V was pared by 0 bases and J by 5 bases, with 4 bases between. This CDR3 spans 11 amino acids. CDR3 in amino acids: CAWSVGETQYF. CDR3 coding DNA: TGTGCCTGGAGTGTTGGCGAGACCCAGTACTTC.

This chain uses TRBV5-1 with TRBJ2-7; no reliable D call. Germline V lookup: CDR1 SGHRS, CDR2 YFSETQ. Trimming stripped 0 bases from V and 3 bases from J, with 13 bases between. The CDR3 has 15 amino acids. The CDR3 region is CASSLAPGLFYEQYF. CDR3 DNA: TGCGCCAGCAGCTTGGCCCCAGGTCTATTCTACGAGCAGTACTTC.

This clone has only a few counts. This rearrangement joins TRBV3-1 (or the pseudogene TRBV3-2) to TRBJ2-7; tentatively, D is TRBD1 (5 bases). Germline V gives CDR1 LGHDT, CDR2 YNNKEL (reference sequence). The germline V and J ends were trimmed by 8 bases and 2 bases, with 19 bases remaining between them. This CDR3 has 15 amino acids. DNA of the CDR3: TGTGCCAGCGCGTCATCCCGACAGTTCACCTACGAGCAGTACTTC. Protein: CASASSRQFTYEQYF.

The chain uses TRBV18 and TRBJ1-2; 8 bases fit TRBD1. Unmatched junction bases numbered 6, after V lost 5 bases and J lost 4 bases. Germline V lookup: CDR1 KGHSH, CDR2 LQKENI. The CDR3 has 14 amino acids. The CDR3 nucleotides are TGTGCCAGCTCAACGGGACAGGCAGGCTATGGCTACACCTTC. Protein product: CASSTGQAGYGYTF.

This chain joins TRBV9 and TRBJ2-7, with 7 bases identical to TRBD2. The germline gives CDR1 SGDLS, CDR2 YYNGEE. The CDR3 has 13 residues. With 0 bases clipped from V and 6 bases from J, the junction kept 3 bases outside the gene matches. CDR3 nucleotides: TGTGCCAGCAGCGTAGCGGCTAGCGGCGAGCAGTACTTC. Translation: CASSVAASGEQYF.

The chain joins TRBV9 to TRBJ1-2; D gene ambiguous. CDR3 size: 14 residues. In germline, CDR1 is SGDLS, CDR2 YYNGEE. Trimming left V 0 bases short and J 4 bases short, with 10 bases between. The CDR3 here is CASSVEPGSYGYTF. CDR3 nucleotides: TGTGCCAGCAGCGTAGAACCGGGGAGCTATGGCTACACCTTC.

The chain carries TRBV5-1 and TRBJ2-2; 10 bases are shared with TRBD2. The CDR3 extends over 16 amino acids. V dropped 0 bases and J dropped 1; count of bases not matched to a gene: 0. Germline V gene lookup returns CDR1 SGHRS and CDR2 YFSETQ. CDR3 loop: CASSLGTSGNTGELFF. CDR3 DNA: TGCGCCAGCAGCTTGGGGACTAGCGGGAACACCGGGGAGCTGTTTTTT.

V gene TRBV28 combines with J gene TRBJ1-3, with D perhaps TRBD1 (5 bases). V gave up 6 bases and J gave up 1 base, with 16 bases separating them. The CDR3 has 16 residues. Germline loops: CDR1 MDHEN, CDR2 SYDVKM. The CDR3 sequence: CASSPGGDRSGNTIYF. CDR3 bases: TGTGCCAGCAGCCCAGGAGGGGATCGGTCTGGAAACACCATATATTTT.

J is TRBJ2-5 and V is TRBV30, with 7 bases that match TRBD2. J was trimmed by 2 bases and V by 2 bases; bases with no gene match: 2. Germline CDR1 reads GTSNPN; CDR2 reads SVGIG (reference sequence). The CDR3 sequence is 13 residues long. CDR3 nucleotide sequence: TGTGCCTGGAGTAGGGGACTACAAGAGACCCAGTACTTC. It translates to CAWSRGLQETQYF.

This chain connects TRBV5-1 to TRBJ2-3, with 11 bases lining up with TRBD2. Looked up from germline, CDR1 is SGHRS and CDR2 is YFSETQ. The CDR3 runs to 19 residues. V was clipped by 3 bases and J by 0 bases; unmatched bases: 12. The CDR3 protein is CASSSPKTSGATSTDTQYF. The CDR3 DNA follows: TGCGCCAGCAGCTCCCCCAAGACTAGCGGGGCCACTAGCACAGATACGCAGTATTTT.

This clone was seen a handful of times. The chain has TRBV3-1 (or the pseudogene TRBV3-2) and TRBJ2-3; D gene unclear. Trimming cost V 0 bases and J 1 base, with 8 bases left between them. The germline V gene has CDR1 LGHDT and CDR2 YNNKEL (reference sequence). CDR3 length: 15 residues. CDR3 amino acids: CASSQDHRGTDTQYF. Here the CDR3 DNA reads TGTGCCAGCAGCCAAGATCACCGGGGCACAGATACGCAGTATTTT.

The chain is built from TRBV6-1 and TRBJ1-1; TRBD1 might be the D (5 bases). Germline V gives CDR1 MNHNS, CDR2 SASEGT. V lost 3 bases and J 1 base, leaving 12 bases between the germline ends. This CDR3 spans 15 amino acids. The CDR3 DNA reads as TGTGCCAGCAGTGAGAAAGGGGCCGGGAACACTGAAGCTTTCTTT. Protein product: CASSEKGAGNTEAFF.